This record looks at one TCR beta chain sequence and its context. Produced via immunoSEQ multiplex PCR; TCRdb's table is partial and in-frame only. The repertoire holds fewer than 1.8 million clones, around 98.5% seen once, with roughly 0.35% in the top ten. The data belong to a study of shared clonotypes between healthy human individuals. Germline loops: CDR1 SGHRS, CDR2 YFSETQ. The CDR3 totals 15 residues. The V and J ends lost 0 bases and 6 bases respectively, with 12 bases between them. The sample consisted of naive CD4+ T cells sorted from blood. As for subset: CD45RA+ positively selected. The chain employs TRBV5-1 and TRBJ2-2; D not resolved. The sequence came from a man under 40 in good health. The CDR3 region has the DNA TGCGCCAGCAGCTTGGAATATCGCCTGGCCGGGGAGCTGTTTTTT. It encodes CASSLEYRLAGELFF.